This T cell receptor beta chain was captured in a study of T cells in Graves' hyperthyroidism and ophthalmopathy. Trimming shortened V by 0 bases and J by 7 bases, and 7 bases separated the two germline ends. Germline CDR1 reads SGHVS; CDR2 reads FQNEAQ. CDR3 length: 12 amino acids. TCR beta CDR3 sequences were amplified from RNA transcripts. TCR CDR3 underwent first-round RT-PCR with the HTBI primer set. TCRdb passed the multiplex PCR reads through MiXCR, listing each CDR3 protein once. Of some 350,000 distinct CDR3 sequences listed, about 15% are singletons. Of note for this clonotype: The antigen is not known.

Study-wide results and caveats: The model made its ophthalmopathy prediction, and onset followed a median roughly 6.5 months later.

Those patients with uncontrolled infection, other autoimmune disease, pregnancy or lactation were excluded. Sequenced sample: blood. The V and J genes are TRBV7-8 and TRBJ2-7, with D unresolved. This receptor was taken from an older woman with Graves' ophthalmopathy. CDR3 residues: CASSLALGEQYF. The CDR3 DNA is TGTGCCAGCAGCTTAGCGTTGGGGGAGCAGTACTTC.